This is a list of T cell receptor beta chains from one sample in a study of Graves' ophthalmopathy and Graves' hyperthyroidism. TCRdb recomputed calls from the multiplex PCR reads with MiXCR, one row per CDR3 protein. Found here are under 250,000 distinct CDR3 sequences, approximately 29% of them singletons; the top ten hold approximately 9.6%. Material: peripheral blood. Source of these receptors: a man over 45 with Graves' ophthalmopathy. Each CDR3 is given with its conserved first and last residue. D genes are given only for firm matches. Clone sizes are given selectively: once, few, many, or a class where the clone is expanded.

abundance	v_gene	d_gene	j_gene	CDR3nt	CDR3aa
NA	TRBV12-3/TRBV12-4	TRBD2	TRBJ2-5	TGTGCCAGCAGTTTCAAGACTAGCGGGAGGGATGGAGAGACCCAGTACTTC	CASSFKTSGRDGETQYF
many	TRBV6-4	NA	TRBJ2-7	TGTGCCAGCACCCTTCCGGTCATCGAATTTTCCGGTGGGGAGCAGTACTTC	CASTLPVIEFSGGEQYF
NA	TRBV5-1	NA	TRBJ1-2	TGCGCCAGCAGCTTGGAGGGTTCTGTCGATGGCTACACCTTC	CASSLEGSVDGYTF
NA	TRBV10-3	NA	TRBJ1-5	TGTGCCGTCAACTGGAGTCGACAGGCTGTAAATCAGCCCCAGCATTTT	CAVNWSRQAVNQPQHF
many	TRBV29-1	NA	TRBJ2-2	TGCAGCATCGCGGGCCTTACCGGGGAGCTGTTTTTT	CSIAGLTGELFF
many	TRBV5-1	NA	TRBJ2-7	TGCGCCAGCACACCGGACAACTCCTACGAGCAGTACTTC	CASTPDNSYEQYF
many	TRBV12-3/TRBV12-4	NA	TRBJ1-5	TGTGCCAGCAGTTTAGCGGGGGATCAGCCCCAGCATTTT	CASSLAGDQPQHF
many	TRBV6-5	TRBD1	TRBJ1-2	TGTGCCAGCAGTTACTCGATAGAGGGGGCGAAAGGCTACACCTTC	CASSYSIEGAKGYTF
many	TRBV3-1	TRBD2	TRBJ2-5	TGTGCCAGCAGCCAAGAATTAGCGGGAGGGGAGACCCAGTACTTC	CASSQELAGGETQYF
many	TRBV4-3	TRBD1	TRBJ1-1	TGCGCCAGCAGCCGGAATCCCAGGGGGCGGAACACTGAAGCTTTCTTT	CASSRNPRGRNTEAFF
once	TRBV29-1	NA	TRBJ2-2	TGCAGCGTGATCGGGGGGCCTGGCACCGGGGAGCTGTTTTTT	CSVIGGPGTGELFF
many	TRBV6-5	NA	TRBJ2-5	TGTGCCAGCAGTTATAGAGCCGGGACCCCACGGTGGGAGACCCAGTACTTC	CASSYRAGTPRWETQYF
many	TRBV6-2/TRBV6-3	NA	TRBJ1-3	TGTGCCAGCAGTTACTCGGGAGCTATCTCTGGAAACACCATATATTTT	CASSYSGAISGNTIYF
many	TRBV28	NA	TRBJ2-5	TGTGCCAGCAGTTTATGGGGGCCCCAAGAGACCCAGTACTTC	CASSLWGPQETQYF
many	TRBV12-3/TRBV12-4	TRBD1	TRBJ2-7	TGTGCCTGCAGTTTAGTGTTTGGGGACAGGTCATCCTACGAGCAGTACTTC	CACSLVFGDRSSYEQYF
many	TRBV7-9	NA	TRBJ2-7	TGTGCCAGCAGGGGGGGGCAGGGGAACTCCTACGAGCAGTACTTC	CASRGGQGNSYEQYF
many	TRBV7-3	TRBD2	TRBJ2-7	TGTGCCAGCAGCTTTGGACTAGCGGGAATGGGCGAGCAGTACTTC	CASSFGLAGMGEQYF
many	TRBV6-1	TRBD1	TRBJ1-6	TGTGCCAGCAGTCGGGACAGGGGAGGTTCACCCCTCCACTTT	CASSRDRGGSPLHF
many	TRBV29-1	NA	TRBJ2-5	TGCAGCGGACAGTACCAAGAGACCCAGTACTTC	CSGQYQETQYF
many	TRBV20-1	NA	TRBJ1-1	TGCAGTGCTAGGGGGGGTGGGGGCACTGAAGCTTTCTTT	CSARGGGGTEAFF
NA	TRBV9	NA	TRBJ2-5	TGTGCCAGCAGCGTAGGGCGGGATCAAGAGACCCAGTACTTC	CASSVGRDQETQYF
many	TRBV6-2/TRBV6-3	TRBD1	TRBJ1-5	TGTGCCAGCAGACGACAGGGGGCTCAGCCCCAGCATTTT	CASRRQGAQPQHF
many	TRBV11-2	NA	TRBJ2-2	TGTGCCAGCAGCTTAGGTTGGAGCGAGGGCGGGGAGCTGTTTTTT	CASSLGWSEGGELFF
NA	TRBV28	TRBD1	TRBJ1-1	TGTGCCAGCAGTTCACAAATCCGGACAGGGCGAGGGGACACTGAAGCTTTCTTT	CASSSQIRTGRGDTEAFF
many	TRBV19	NA	TRBJ1-5	TGTGCCAGCAATAATCAGCCCCAGCATTTT	CASNNQPQHF
many	TRBV19	NA	TRBJ2-7	TGTGCCAGTAGCCTGGGACAACGAGAGCAGTACTTC	CASSLGQREQYF
many	TRBV29-1	NA	TRBJ2-7	TGCAGCGTCGTGGACAGCTCCTACGAGCAGTACTTC	CSVVDSSYEQYF
NA	TRBV6-1	TRBD2	TRBJ2-2	TGTGCCAGCAGTCCTAGACTAGCGGGAGGGAGCGGGGAGCTGTTTTTT	CASSPRLAGGSGELFF
many	TRBV12-3/TRBV12-4	NA	TRBJ2-4	TGTGCCAGCAGTCCGGGACTGATGCTAGCCAAAAACATTCAGTACTTC	CASSPGLMLAKNIQYF
NA	TRBV6-1	NA	TRBJ1-6	TGTGCCAGCACTACAGAAGGCAATTCACCCCTCCACTTT	CASTTEGNSPLHF
many	TRBV6-1	NA	TRBJ1-5	TGTGCCAGCAGTGATTGGGGTGCGGGCAATCAGCCCCAGCATTTT	CASSDWGAGNQPQHF
many	TRBV20-1	TRBD1	TRBJ2-5	TGCAGTGCTAGTCGGGACAGGGAGACCCAGTACTTC	CSASRDRETQYF
NA	TRBV7-9	NA	TRBJ2-7	TGTGCCAGCAGCCGGGACTGGACCTACGAGCAGTACTTC	CASSRDWTYEQYF
many	TRBV7-9	NA	TRBJ1-2	TGTGCCAGCAGCTTAGGAGAGCCTTATAACGGCTACACCTTC	CASSLGEPYNGYTF
medium-sized	TRBV6-2/TRBV6-3	NA	TRBJ2-7	TGTGCCATCTCCCTAAATTCGGACCTCAGCTCCTACGAGCAGTACTTC	CAISLNSDLSSYEQYF